This T cell receptor (beta chain) is from a study of T-cell memory formation after mild COVID-19. TCRdb used MiXCR to reprocess the 5' RACE reads, holding one entry per CDR3 protein. The data hold roughly 610,000 distinct CDR3 sequences, with 17% observed a single time. CDR3 size: 19 residues. Trimming left V 5 bases short and J 3 bases short, with 27 bases between. CDR1 and CDR2 from the germline V gene are SGHTA and FQGNSA. The sequencing input was PBMCs or a T cell subset sorted from them (not recorded which). The V call is TRBV7-2, the J call TRBJ2-3; possibly TRBD1 for D (6 bases). The origin of this receptor is an adult woman who had mild COVID-19 (a few samples of this study predate the infection). Cell type and time point are not known. Here the CDR3 reads CASSTRTPTPGEYTDTQYF. Here the CDR3 DNA reads TGTGCCAGCAGCACGCGTACCCCGACCCCAGGGGAATATACAGATACGCAGTATTTT.